The 18 T cell receptor beta chains reported below all come from one sample, sequenced in a study of shared clonotypes between healthy human individuals. TCRdb's table, derived via immunoSEQ multiplex PCR, lists solely in-frame clones and lacks some. The top ten hold over 1.3% of the sample, which has approximately 940,000 clones, about three quarters seen once. Sequenced input: memory CD4+ T cells sorted from blood. Subset here: CD45RA-negative fraction. Every receptor here comes from a man younger than 35 in good health.

The gene calls are TRBV30 and TRBJ2-5, with no clear D. Germline V gives CDR1 GTSNPN, CDR2 SVGIG (reference sequence). V was pared by 2 bases and J by 5 bases, with 18 bases between. CDR3 size: 15 residues. Here the CDR3 reads CAWSKKTTAKETQYF. The DNA of the CDR3 is TGTGCCTGGAGTAAAAAGACAACCGCAAAGGAGACCCAGTACTTC.

Of note for this clone: Other DNA sequences of this sample code for an identical CDR3. The V gene is TRBV18, the J gene TRBJ1-5; no clear D. The V end lost 2 bases, the J end lost 0 bases, and 2 bases lay between the germline ends. This CDR3 has 13 amino acids. Looked up from germline, CDR1 is KGHSH and CDR2 is LQKENI. In DNA, the CDR3 is TGTGCCAGCTCACCAGATAGCAATCAGCCCCAGCATTTT. Translating gives CASSPDSNQPQHF.

The CDR3 spells CASSITGSSYEQYF. In DNA form, the CDR3 reads TGTGCCAGCAGTATTACAGGGAGCTCCTACGAGCAGTACTTC. The rearrangement uses TRBV9 and TRBJ2-7; D perhaps matches TRBD1 (6 bases). Trimming removed 5 bases from V and 0 bases from J, with 12 bases in between. The CDR3 has 14 amino acids. Germline V gene sequence: CDR1 SGDLS, CDR2 YYNGEE. Complete variable domain (other parts from reference TRBV9 and TRBJ2-7): DSGVTQTPKHLITATGQRVTLRCSPRSGDLSVYWYQQSLDQGLQFLIQYYNGEERAKGNILERFSAQQFPDLHSELNLSSLELGDSALYFCASSITGSSYEQYFGPGTRLTVT.

The rearrangement joins TRBV5-1 to TRBJ2-2; the match to TRBD2 covers 8 bases. The CDR3 runs 16 residues. V shed 4 bases, J shed 4 bases, and the junction held 9 bases outside the gene matches. CDR1 is SGHRS and CDR2 is YFSETQ in the germline V gene. The CDR3 DNA sequence: TGCGCCAGCAGCGTCAGACTAAGCGGGGGCACCGGGGAGCTGTTTTTT. This gives the protein CASSVRLSGGTGELFF.

The V and J genes are TRBV7-2 and TRBJ2-1, with 12 bases aligning to TRBD2. The CDR3 sequence is 15 residues long. The trim removed 6 bases at V and 6 bases at J, leaving 6 bases unmatched. CDR1 is SGHTA and CDR2 is FQGNSA in the germline V gene. The CDR3: CASSWTSGMGNEQFF. CDR3 nucleotide sequence: TGTGCCAGCAGTTGGACTAGCGGGATGGGCAATGAGCAGTTCTTC.

The chain links TRBV7-9 to TRBJ2-3, with D maybe TRBD2 (5 bases). Trimming removed 5 bases at V and 8 bases at J, with 14 bases between. CDR3 length: 13 amino acids. Germline values: CDR1 SEHNR, CDR2 FQNEAQ (reference sequence). CDR3 nucleotides: TGTGCCAGCAGCCCGCCGGGATCGGGTACGCAGTATTTT. Amino acid sequence: CASSPPGSGTQYF.

This clone occurred a few times. The chain employs TRBV5-6 and TRBJ2-5; the match to TRBD2 covers 8 bases. This CDR3 spans 15 amino acids. The germline V gene encodes CDR1 SGHDT and CDR2 YYEEEE. The J segment lost 5 bases and the V segment lost 0 bases, leaving 6 bases of the junction unmatched. The chain's CDR3 is CASSLDAGGGETQYF. In DNA form, the CDR3 reads TGTGCCAGCAGCTTGGACGCGGGAGGAGGGGAGACCCAGTACTTC. Based on the CDR3 plus reference TRBV5-6 and TRBJ2-5, the full variable domain is DAGVTQSPTHLIKTRGQQVTLRCSPKSGHDTVSWYQQALGQGPQFIFQYYEEEERQRGNFPDRFSGHQFPNYSSELNVNALLLGDSALYLCASSLDAGGGETQYFGPGTRLLVL.

This chain joins TRBV25-1 and TRBJ1-5; maybe TRBD1 (5 bases). The CDR3 runs 17 residues. V lost 2 bases, J lost 0 bases, and 14 bases lay in between. The germline V gene has CDR1 MGHDK and CDR2 SYGVNS. This chain's CDR3 is CASSEGGAGLSNQPQHF. CDR3 DNA: TGTGCCAGCAGTGAAGGTGGGGCAGGGCTTAGCAATCAGCCCCAGCATTTT. Together with reference TRBV25-1 and TRBJ1-5, the CDR3 gives the full variable domain: EADIYQTPRYLVIGTGKKITLECSQTMGHDKMYWYQQDPGMELHLIHYSYGVNSTEKGDLSSESTVSRIRTEHFPLTLESARPSHTSQYLCASSEGGAGLSNQPQHFGDGTRLSIL.

The chain is built from TRBV10-2 and TRBJ1-2; D not resolved. The CDR3 sequence is 13 residues long. Germline V gene data show CDR1 as WSHSY and CDR2 as SAAADI. V shed 9 bases and J shed 3 bases, with 14 bases lying between them. CDR3 amino acids: CASLRTDDYGYTF. For the CDR3, the DNA is TGCGCCAGTCTAAGGACGGACGACTATGGCTACACCTTC.

The chain couples TRBV10-1 to TRBJ2-5, with no clear D. Trimming pared 4 bases from V and 1 base from J, leaving 10 bases between. This CDR3 is built from 14 residues. Germline V lookup: CDR1 WNHNN, CDR2 SYGVQD (reference sequence). The DNA for the CDR3 is TGCGCCAGCAGTGCTGCAGGACCCCAAGAGACCCAGTACTTC. Amino acids: CASSAAGPQETQYF.

This clone was counted only a few times. The gene calls are TRBV7-9 and TRBJ1-2; D is possibly TRBD1 (5 bases). Germline V gives CDR1 SEHNR, CDR2 FQNEAQ (reference sequence). With 10 bases removed from V and 6 bases from J, the gap between germline ends came to 12 bases. The CDR3 length is 11 residues. CDR3 protein: CAIGGPNGYTF. CDR3 DNA sequence: TGTGCCATTGGGGGACCGAATGGCTACACCTTC.

This clone was counted once. The genes are TRBV28 and TRBJ2-1; TRBD2 might be the D (5 bases). This CDR3 region has 16 residues. V lost 3 bases to trimming and J lost 7 bases, with 19 bases between them. Germline CDR1 MDHEN, CDR2 SYDVKM. The CDR3 DNA reads TGTGCCAGCAGTTTGTTGACTCCCGGGGTGAAGAATGAGCAGTTCTTC. It encodes CASSLLTPGVKNEQFF.

The V call is TRBV6-1, the J call TRBJ1-1; no clear D gene. Trimming cost V 2 bases and J 8 bases, with 12 bases left between them. CDR1 is MNHNS and CDR2 is SASEGT in the germline V gene. This CDR3 contains 13 residues. CDR3 residues: CASSETIGWEAFF. CDR3 in DNA: TGTGCCAGCAGTGAAACTATTGGGTGGGAAGCTTTCTTT.

Only a few counts were recorded for this clone. The CDR3 loop reads CACPTGKHGYTF. The CDR3 DNA reads as TGTGCCTGCCCGACGGGAAAGCATGGCTACACCTTC. This chain uses TRBV30 with TRBJ1-2, with no clear D. V was pared by 6 bases and J by 6 bases, with 14 bases between. Germline CDR1 is GTSNPN and CDR2 is SVGIG (reference sequence). The CDR3 is 12 amino acids.

The chain combines TRBV2 with TRBJ2-1, with 7 bases matching TRBD1. J gave up 0 bases and V 9 bases, and 2 bases lay outside the gene matches. The CDR3 covers 13 residues. Germline assignment: CDR1 SNHLY and CDR2 FYNNEI. In DNA, the CDR3 is TGTGCCAGTAACAGGGGCTCCTACAATGAGCAGTTCTTC. Encoded protein: CASNRGSYNEQFF. Combining the CDR3 with reference TRBV2 and TRBJ2-1 gives the whole variable domain EPEVTQTPSHQVTQMGQEVILRCVPISNHLYFYWYRQILGQKVEFLVSFYNNEISEKSEIFDDQFSVERPDGSNFTLKIRSTKLEDSAMYFCASNRGSYNEQFFGPGTRLTVL.

The V and J genes are TRBV5-1 and TRBJ2-7; tentatively, D is TRBD2 (5 bases). Germline CDR1 and CDR2: SGHRS and YFSETQ. CDR3 length: 13 residues. V was clipped by 7 bases and J by 1 base, with 12 bases between them. The CDR3 DNA is TGCGCCAGCGCCCAGAGGGTTTCCTACGAGCAGTACTTC. This encodes CASAQRVSYEQYF.

A word on this clone: Other DNA sequences within the sample encode an identical CDR3. This chain joins TRBV18 and TRBJ1-2, with 7 bases aligning to TRBD1. The ends lost 2 bases at V and 0 bases at J; junction bases unmatched: 3. There are 15 residues in the CDR3. CDR1 is KGHSH and CDR2 is LQKENI in the germline V gene. CDR3: CASSPGDRTNYGYTF. Written as DNA, the CDR3 is TGTGCCAGCTCACCAGGGGACAGAACTAACTATGGCTACACCTTC.

This clone came up once. The gene calls are TRBV25-1 and TRBJ1-1; D is possibly TRBD1 (6 bases). CDR1 MGHDK and CDR2 SYGVNS come from the germline V gene. CDR3 length: 14 amino acids. V was clipped by 6 bases and J by 3 bases, with 14 bases between them. The DNA of the CDR3 is TGTGCCAGCAGCGCGACAGGATATTACACTGAAGCTTTCTTT. This translates into CASSATGYYTEAFF.